This TCR beta chain was profiled in a study of T cell repertoires in cytomegalovirus infection (dated by TCRdb to the late 2010s). Study-wide context: Recently identified HLA-C-restricted CMV epitopes, whose presentation resists viral immunomodulation, were targeted by peptide stimulations together with well-studied HLA-B-restricted epitopes. Because public TCR beta signatures pointed to carriage of CMV infection together with the matching HLA type, the HLA type of each donor mattered for the analysis. Beyond this particular receptor, the publication reports: Carriers of CMV infection plus the relevant HLA type were discriminated by the cumulative frequency of public TCR beta family members in the study cohort and in an independent roughly 380-donor cohort. The ex vivo response was dominated by HLA-C-restricted CMV-specific TCR beta clonotypes, and the single most frequent clonotype in two of eight donors was supplied by these HLA-C-restricted clonotypes.

Sequenced using an Illumina HiSeq 1500. Clones were called with MiXCR by TCRdb after fastp trimmed the public reads at Q25, and only in-frame beta chains were retained. Each CDR3 protein appears once, grouped with its most common genes and DNA. Recorded for this sample are about 890,000 distinct CDR3 sequences; approximately 31% of them occurred a single time. Under 15% of the sample belongs to the ten largest clones. The treatment or condition label corresponds to: in vitro stimulation with specific CMV peptide epitopes to enrich CMV-specific T cells. This clonotype appeared a few times. Its antigen remains undetermined. No quality values exist for individual bases; no much larger clone is one base distant. Deletion took 5 bases off V and 7 bases off J, with a span of 21 bases between the germline ends. As encoded in the germline V gene, CDR1 is SGHVS while CDR2 is FNYEAQ. Spanning cysteine to phenylalanine, the CDR3 consists of 16 amino acids. Of all the DNA, just the CDR3 is kept, 48 bases in frame from base 1.

Sequenced material: cultured CD8+ T cells from PBMCs, taken from culture after CMV antigen stimulation. The chain is assembled from TRBV7-6 and TRBJ2-1; TRBD2 is a weak D gene call, 6 bases matching. This clonotype was obtained from a human donor in good health (CMV status not recorded). Some clones in this sample may be carry-over from other donors' samples. The CDR3 reads as follows: CASSLTGTREVNEQFF. The nucleotide sequence is given as TGTGCCAGCAGCCTTACCGGGACTCGAGAGGTAAATGAGCAGTTCTTC.